Listed here are 22 T cell receptor beta chains from one sample, sequenced in a study of cytomegalovirus exposure and HLA in healthy donors. The primer mix had 60 Vbeta and 13 Jbeta primers. Assay: immunoSEQ multiplex PCR; the TCRdb copy retains only in-frame clones and omits some. Here the sample spans under 70,000 clones, about nine tenths being singletons. Sequencing used PBMCs. The receptor source for this set is a woman in her thirties in good health and CMV-seronegative.

The gene calls are TRBV6-5 and TRBJ2-5; possible D gene TRBD2, 5 bases. Germline lookup yields CDR1 MNHEY and CDR2 SVGAGI. Between the trimmed V and J ends, which lost 4 bases and 5 bases, there was a span of 14 bases. The CDR3 extends over 14 amino acids. The CDR3 here is CASSSSGVGETQYF. CDR3 coding DNA: TGTGCCAGCAGTTCCAGCGGCGTGGGGGAGACCCAGTACTTC.

This clone was recorded once. This rearrangement joins TRBV7-2 to TRBJ2-3; TRBD2 matches at 10 bases. The CDR3 totals 19 residues. Germline V gene lookup returns CDR1 SGHTA and CDR2 FQGNSA. Germline trimming cut 1 base from V and 0 bases from J; bases unmatched to any gene: 10. The CDR3 sequence: CASSLDVAGGYKSTDTQYF. CDR3 bases: TGTGCCAGCAGCTTAGATGTAGCGGGAGGCTATAAGAGCACAGATACGCAGTATTTT.

The chain employs TRBV10-1 and TRBJ2-3; perhaps TRBD2 as D (5 bases). Germline V gene data show CDR1 as WNHNN and CDR2 as SYGVQD (reference sequence). CDR3 length equals 13 residues. V shed 4 bases and J shed 2 bases, with 7 bases lying between them. The CDR3 sequence: CASSGGSTDTQYF. CDR3 sequence (DNA): TGCGCCAGCAGTGGCGGGTCCACAGATACGCAGTATTTT.

This clone was counted a single time. The V call is TRBV28, the J call TRBJ1-2, with TRBD1 identical over 9 bases. With 2 bases clipped from V and 4 bases from J, the junction kept 8 bases outside the gene matches. The CDR3 contains 16 residues. Germline CDR1 reads MDHEN; CDR2 reads SYDVKM. The CDR3 loop reads CASSLRGTGPGYGYTF. The CDR3 DNA reads TGTGCCAGCAGTTTAAGGGGGACAGGGCCCGGCTATGGCTACACCTTC.

V is TRBV10-3 and J is TRBJ1-1; D gene ambiguous. CDR3 length: 14 amino acids. In germline, CDR1 is ENHRY, CDR2 SYGVKD. V lost 4 bases, J lost 0 bases, and 9 bases lay in between. CDR3 nucleotide sequence: TGTGCCATCAGTGGCCTGGGCCTGAACACTGAAGCTTTCTTT. Translation gives CAISGLGLNTEAFF.

J is TRBJ1-1 and V is TRBV18; D may be TRBD1 (5 bases). Germline values: CDR1 KGHSH, CDR2 LQKENI. Deletions cut 2 bases from V and 1 base from J, with 8 bases between. The CDR3 totals 14 residues. CDR3 in amino acids: CASSPGRGNTEAFF. In DNA form, the CDR3 reads TGTGCCAGCTCACCAGGGAGGGGGAACACTGAAGCTTTCTTT.

This chain uses TRBV19 with TRBJ2-4; TRBD2 might be the D (5 bases). Germline assignment: CDR1 LNHDA and CDR2 SQIVND (reference sequence). The CDR3 sequence is 13 residues long. V dropped 3 bases and J dropped 12 bases, with 15 bases sitting between them. Here the CDR3 DNA reads TGTGCCAGTAGTATGCCGGCAGGACTGAATCAGTACTTC. It translates to CASSMPAGLNQYF.

This chain's CDR3 is CASSEFSPRNEQFF. The CDR3 DNA reads TGTGCCAGCAGTGAATTTAGTCCGAGGAATGAGCAGTTCTTC. The rearrangement links TRBV25-1 to TRBJ2-1; D is unresolved. Trimming cost V 1 base and J 7 bases, with 11 bases left between them. CDR1 and CDR2 (germline): MGHDK, SYGVNS. This CDR3 has 14 amino acids.

This chain joins TRBV27 and TRBJ2-7, with a tentative D call TRBD1 (6 bases). CDR1 and CDR2 from the germline V gene are MNHEY and SMNVEV (reference sequence). Trimming left V 8 bases short and J 2 bases short, with 16 bases between. The CDR3 extends over 14 amino acids. This chain's CDR3 is CASQRIGQPYEQYF. CDR3 nucleotide sequence: TGTGCCAGCCAAAGAATAGGACAGCCCTACGAGCAGTACTTC.

V is TRBV10-3 and J is TRBJ2-7; 7 bases line up with TRBD1. The V segment lost 4 bases and the J segment 2 bases; nucleotides outside the gene matches: 2. Germline loops: CDR1 ENHRY, CDR2 SYGVKD. This CDR3 is built from 13 residues. Written as DNA, the CDR3 is TGTGCCATCAGTGGGGACAGACCCTACGAGCAGTACTTC. It yields the protein CAISGDRPYEQYF.

About this clone: The germline gene is not matched at one end of the junction; a read error may be the cause. The V and J genes are TRBV7-3 and TRBJ2-7; a possible D gene is TRBD1 (6 bases). CDR1 is SGHTA and CDR2 is FQGTGA in the germline V gene. This CDR3 region has 15 residues. The chain's CDR3 is CASSLTGTKNYEQYF. The CDR3, as DNA: TGTGCCAGCAGCCTAACCGGGACAAAAAACTACGAGCAGTACTTC.

V is TRBV19 and J is TRBJ2-5, with TRBD2 matching 15 bases. The CDR3 is 18 amino acids. Germline values: CDR1 LNHDA, CDR2 SQIVND (reference sequence). Unmatched junction bases numbered 13, after V lost 6 bases and J lost 5 bases. CDR3 sequence (DNA): TGTGCCAGTAGCGCGGGACTAGCGGGGGGCGCATCAAGGGAGACCCAGTACTTC. This codes for CASSAGLAGGASRETQYF.

This clone was picked up a small number of times. The rearrangement uses TRBV7-8 and TRBJ2-7, with 7 bases matching TRBD2. The CDR3 is 14 amino acids. The germline V gene encodes CDR1 SGHVS and CDR2 FQNEAQ. After removal of 0 bases from V and 3 bases from J, the junction contained 2 bases not matched to a gene. CDR3 sequence (DNA): TGTGCCAGCAGCTTAGCGGGGGGGGGCTACGAGCAGTACTTC. It yields the protein CASSLAGGGYEQYF.

The chain has TRBV5-6 and TRBJ1-1; 12 nucleotides line up with TRBD1. CDR1 and CDR2 from the germline V gene are SGHDT and YYEEEE. The CDR3 has 15 amino acids. Trimming at V came to 3 bases and at J to 6 bases, leaving 6 bases not matched to a gene. The CDR3, as DNA: TGTGCCAGCAGCTGCTGGGACAGGGGGCCCCCTGAAGCTTTCTTT. Amino acid sequence: CASSCWDRGPPEAFF.

This clone was recorded once. V is TRBV27 and J is TRBJ2-1; tentative D call: TRBD1 (7 bases). Trimming removed 5 bases from V and 7 bases from J, with 18 bases in between. The CDR3 is made up of 15 amino acids. Germline V lookup: CDR1 MNHEY, CDR2 SMNVEV (reference sequence). The CDR3 sequence: CASSLQTGRWNEQFF. The CDR3 DNA reads TGTGCCAGCAGTCTGCAGACAGGGAGGTGGAATGAGCAGTTCTTC.

The chain joins TRBV28 to TRBJ2-3; 9 bases map to TRBD2. This CDR3 is 16 amino acids long. Per germline, CDR1 MDHEN and CDR2 SYDVKM. The J segment lost 1 base and the V segment lost 1 base, leaving 3 bases of the junction unmatched. CDR3 amino acids: CASSLFAGGGTDTQYF. CDR3 coding DNA: TGTGCCAGCAGTTTATTTGCGGGAGGGGGCACAGATACGCAGTATTTT.

The genes are TRBV11-2 and TRBJ1-5; D possibly corresponds to TRBD1 (6 bases). Germline CDR1 is SGHAT and CDR2 is FQNNGV. This CDR3 has 17 residues. Trimming shortened V by 1 base and J by 1 base, and 14 bases separated the two germline ends. The CDR3 is CASSLGQGRLSNQPQHF. The CDR3 DNA reads as TGTGCCAGCAGCTTAGGTCAGGGGCGCTTAAGCAATCAGCCCCAGCATTTT.

The rearrangement joins TRBV4-1 to TRBJ2-7; TRBD2 agrees at 11 bases. Germline V gives CDR1 MGHRA, CDR2 YSYEKL. The CDR3 is 15 residues long. Trimming removed 0 bases from V and 6 bases from J; junction bases left unmatched: 4. The CDR3 DNA is TGCGCCAGCAGCCAAGATAGCGGGAGGGCCTCCGAGCAGTACTTC. Amino acid sequence: CASSQDSGRASEQYF.

CDR3 in amino acids: CASSPRQGVPNYGYTF. The CDR3 nucleotides are TGTGCCAGCAGCCCCCGACAGGGAGTCCCAAACTATGGCTACACCTTC. This chain uses TRBV7-2 with TRBJ1-2, with 7 bases aligning to TRBD1. J lost 2 bases, V lost 5 bases, and 11 bases had no gene match. In germline, CDR1 is SGHTA, CDR2 FQGNSA. CDR3 length: 16 amino acids.

V gene TRBV27 combines with J gene TRBJ1-5, with D perhaps TRBD1 (5 bases). V was shortened by 5 bases and J by 3 bases, with 11 bases between the two germline ends. Germline-derived CDR1 and CDR2 are MNHEY and SMNVEV (reference sequence). This CDR3 is 14 amino acids long. In DNA, the CDR3 is TGTGCCAGCAGTCTCCAGGGATTCAATCAGCCCCAGCATTTT. Protein product: CASSLQGFNQPQHF.

The rearrangement joins TRBV28 to TRBJ2-7; possibly TRBD2 for D (5 bases). The CDR3 is made up of 14 amino acids. The germline V and J ends were trimmed by 7 bases and 2 bases, with 15 bases remaining between them. Per germline, CDR1 MDHEN and CDR2 SYDVKM. The CDR3 spells CASTADSTPYEQYF. The CDR3 DNA reads TGTGCCAGCACAGCGGACTCTACTCCCTACGAGCAGTACTTC.

The genes are TRBV7-9 and TRBJ1-2, with 12 bases lining up with TRBD1. Trimming at V came to 4 bases and at J to 8 bases, leaving 11 bases not matched to a gene. CDR1 is SEHNR, CDR2 FQNEAQ, per germline (reference sequence). CDR3 length equals 16 residues. CDR3 coding DNA: TGTGCCAGCAGCTCCCACGGGGACAGGGGGCTCTGGGGCTACACCTTC. Its translation: CASSSHGDRGLWGYTF.